This T cell receptor beta chain was sequenced during a study of shared clonotypes between healthy human individuals. In the study overall: Each donor contributed plates that comprised three CD4 naive, three CD4 memory, two CD8 naive and one CD8 memory. The study, taken as a whole, reports: Relative to their counterparts shared across all four donors, non-shared clonotypes exhibited diminished generation probabilities.

Caucasian adults residing in Nashville, Tennessee made up all the donors. Assay: immunoSEQ multiplex PCR; the TCRdb copy retains only in-frame clones and omits some. This table has about 1 million clones, about 75% appearing once. V lost 0 bases, J lost 5 bases, and 13 bases stayed unmatched. This CDR3 is built from 17 residues. Looked up from germline, CDR1 is SGHRS and CDR2 is YFSETQ. On this clone: What it recognizes is unknown.

The source material was memory CD4+ T cells sorted from blood. The subset: CD45RA-negative fraction. The receptor was derived from a man in his late teens or twenties in good health. The chain joins TRBV5-1 to TRBJ2-7, with 8 bases aligning to TRBD2. For the CDR3, the DNA is TGCGCCAGCAGCTTGGGCGGGGGGCCCACCAACGGGGACGAGCAGTACTTC. The encoded protein is CASSLGGGPTNGDEQYF.